Below, one T cell receptor beta chain is given with its context. Trimming pared 1 base from V and 3 bases from J, leaving 6 bases between. The CDR3 is 13 amino acids. In germline, CDR1 is MNHEY, CDR2 SVGAGI. Only in-frame clones appear in the TCRdb table, and some are missing; sequencing was by immunoSEQ multiplex PCR. Among about 2,800 clones listed, 85% to 90% were seen once. This record comes from a study of tumor T cells in aggressive B-cell lymphoma. Sequencing was carried out using tumor tissue. The TCR originated in an adult with diffuse large B cell lymphoma. This rearrangement joins TRBV6-5 to TRBJ2-5; perhaps TRBD2 as D (6 bases). CDR3 loop: CASSYWGEETQYF. CDR3 nucleotide sequence: TGTGCCAGCAGTTACTGGGGGGAAGAGACCCAGTACTTC.